These 12 T cell receptor beta chains were all obtained from the same sample, sequenced in a study of radiotherapy plus CTLA-4 blockade in lung cancer. The data were produced by immunoSEQ multiplex PCR, yet TCRdb's version contains in-frame clones alone and is incomplete. The sample has fewer than 65,000 clones; 60% to 80% are singletons. Material: peripheral blood, obtained from a patient treated with radiotherapy plus ipilimumab. The receptors stem from a human donor with non-small cell lung cancer whose response to radiotherapy plus ipilimumab could not be evaluated.

The chain joins TRBV28 to TRBJ2-1, with D unresolved. Germline V gives CDR1 MDHEN, CDR2 SYDVKM. V gave up 10 bases and J gave up 9 bases, with 10 bases separating them. This CDR3 is built from 10 residues. The CDR3 DNA reads TGTGCCACCTTAGATGGTGAGCAGTTCTTC. Translated, it gives CATLDGEQFF.

The chain joins TRBV19 to TRBJ1-1, with D hard to call. Trimming removed 10 bases from V and 4 bases from J, with 16 bases in between. The germline CDR1 and CDR2 sequences are LNHDA and SQIVND (reference sequence). The CDR3 is 13 amino acids. This CDR3 reads CATNTGLGTEAFF. The CDR3 DNA reads as TGTGCCACCAACACGGGGTTGGGCACTGAAGCTTTCTTT.

The rearrangement joins TRBV7-2 to TRBJ2-7, with 9 bases that match TRBD1. The CDR3 sequence is 14 residues long. V dropped 5 bases and J dropped 5; count of bases not matched to a gene: 7. CDR1 and CDR2 (germline): SGHTA, FQGNSA. This CDR3 reads CASSPGQGRNEQYF. CDR3 DNA: TGTGCCAGCAGCCCTGGACAGGGGCGGAACGAGCAGTACTTC.

This rearrangement joins TRBV4-2 to TRBJ2-3; a weak D match, TRBD1 (6 bases). CDR1 is LGHNA, CDR2 YNFKEQ, per germline. V was clipped by 3 bases and J by 0 bases, with 13 bases between them. The CDR3 extends over 16 amino acids. The CDR3 region has the DNA TGTGCCAGCAGCCATGTACAGGGAGCTAGCACAGATACGCAGTATTTT. Translation gives CASSHVQGASTDTQYF.

The chain recombines TRBV7-9 with TRBJ1-1; D unclear. Germline CDR1 SEHNR, CDR2 FQNEAQ (reference sequence). Between the trimmed V and J ends, which lost 6 bases and 6 bases, there was a span of 11 bases. The CDR3 consists of 12 residues. The CDR3 bases are TGTGCCAGCAGACCGGGGATCTCTGAAGCTTTCTTT. It specifies CASRPGISEAFF.

V and J are TRBV30 and TRBJ1-2; D not resolved. The CDR3 sequence is 15 residues long. V lost 1 base and J 4 bases, leaving 16 bases between the germline ends. Per the germline V gene, CDR1 is GTSNPN and CDR2 is SVGIG (reference sequence). CDR3 region: CAWSADTGMVYGYTF. In nucleotides, the CDR3 is TGTGCCTGGAGTGCAGACACGGGGATGGTCTATGGCTACACCTTC.

As for this clone: The junction shows a germline mismatch at one end, possibly a read error. V gene TRBV7-9 combines with J gene TRBJ2-3, with D perhaps TRBD1 (5 bases). The CDR3 length is 12 residues. Germline CDR1 reads SEHNR; CDR2 reads FQNEAQ (reference sequence). DNA for the CDR3: TGTGCCAGCACCTTACAGGAAGATACGCAGTATTTT. This gives the protein CASTLQEDTQYF.

This chain links TRBV4-2 with TRBJ1-5; 9 bases are shared with TRBD1. Per germline, CDR1 LGHNA and CDR2 YNFKEQ. J was trimmed by 6 bases and V by 1 base; bases with no gene match: 13. This CDR3 is 18 amino acids long. The CDR3 sequence is CASSQGLRGDRDSQPQHF. The DNA of the CDR3 is TGTGCCAGCAGCCAAGGCTTGAGGGGGGACAGGGATTCTCAGCCCCAGCATTTT.

The chain recombines TRBV9 with TRBJ2-3, with 7 bases fitting TRBD2. The V segment lost 3 bases and the J segment 1 base; nucleotides outside the gene matches: 2. CDR3 size: 14 residues. CDR1 and CDR2 (germline): SGDLS, YYNGEE. CDR3 DNA sequence: TGTGCCAGCAGCGCTAGCGGACGCACAGATACGCAGTATTTT. As protein: CASSASGRTDTQYF. The complete variable domain, with remaining parts taken from reference TRBV9 and TRBJ2-3, reads DSGVTQTPKHLITATGQRVTLRCSPRSGDLSVYWYQQSLDQGLQFLIQYYNGEERAKGNILERFSAQQFPDLHSELNLSSLELGDSALYFCASSASGRTDTQYFGPGTRLTVL.

The rearrangement links TRBV4-1 to TRBJ2-1; 12 bases match TRBD2. Germline V gene sequence: CDR1 MGHRA, CDR2 YSYEKL. V lost 2 bases, J lost 15 bases, and 14 bases stayed unmatched. This CDR3 has 16 amino acids. This CDR3 reads CASSQSGTSGYYTLFF. CDR3 nucleotide sequence: TGCGCCAGCAGCCAATCCGGGACTAGCGGGTACTATACTTTGTTCTTC.

The chain couples TRBV7-8 to TRBJ1-1, with D hard to call. The germline V and J ends were trimmed by 5 bases and 5 bases, with 18 bases remaining between them. CDR3 length: 15 amino acids. Germline V gene lookup returns CDR1 SGHVS and CDR2 FQNEAQ. The CDR3 DNA reads as TGTGCCAGCAGCAGGGCATTGGGAAGAGGGACTGAAGCTTTCTTT. Its protein is CASSRALGRGTEAFF.

This chain connects TRBV7-9 to TRBJ2-7; D may be TRBD2 (6 bases). The CDR3 covers 13 residues. Per the germline V gene, CDR1 is SEHNR and CDR2 is FQNEAQ (reference sequence). V dropped 7 bases and J dropped 6 bases, with 16 bases sitting between them. The CDR3 is CASTAGSGGEQYF. Written as DNA, the CDR3 is TGTGCCAGCACGGCGGGGTCGGGCGGCGAGCAGTACTTC.